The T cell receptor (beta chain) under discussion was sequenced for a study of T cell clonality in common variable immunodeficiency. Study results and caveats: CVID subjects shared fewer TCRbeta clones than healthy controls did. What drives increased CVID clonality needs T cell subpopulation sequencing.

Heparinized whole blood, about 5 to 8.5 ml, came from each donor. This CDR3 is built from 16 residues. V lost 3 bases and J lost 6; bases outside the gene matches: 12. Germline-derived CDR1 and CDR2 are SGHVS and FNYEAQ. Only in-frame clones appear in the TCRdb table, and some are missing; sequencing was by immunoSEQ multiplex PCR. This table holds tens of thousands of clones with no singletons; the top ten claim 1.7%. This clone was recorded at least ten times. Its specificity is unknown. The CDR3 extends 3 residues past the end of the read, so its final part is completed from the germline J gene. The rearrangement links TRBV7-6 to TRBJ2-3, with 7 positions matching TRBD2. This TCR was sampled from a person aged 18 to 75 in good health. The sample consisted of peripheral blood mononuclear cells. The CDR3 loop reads CASSFSSAGREDTQYF. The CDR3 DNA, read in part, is TGTGCCAGCAGCTTTTCTTCAGCGGGGCGAGAGGATACG.